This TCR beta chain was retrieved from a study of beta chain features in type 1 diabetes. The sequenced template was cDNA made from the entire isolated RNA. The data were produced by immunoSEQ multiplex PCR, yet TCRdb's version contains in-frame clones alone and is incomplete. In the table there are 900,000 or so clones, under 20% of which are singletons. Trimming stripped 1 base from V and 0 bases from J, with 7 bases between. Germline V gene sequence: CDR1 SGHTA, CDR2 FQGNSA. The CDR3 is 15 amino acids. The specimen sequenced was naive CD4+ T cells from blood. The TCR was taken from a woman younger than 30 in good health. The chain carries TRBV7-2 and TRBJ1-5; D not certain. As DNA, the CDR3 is TGTGCCAGCAGCTTAGTAGGGAATAGCAATCAGCCCCAGCATTTT. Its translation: CASSLVGNSNQPQHF. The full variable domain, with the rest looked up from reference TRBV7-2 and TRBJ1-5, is GAGVSQSPSNKVTEKGKDVELRCDPISGHTALYWYRQSLGQGLEFLIYFQGNSAPDKSGLPSDRFSAERTGGSVSTLTIQRTQQEDSAVYLCASSLVGNSNQPQHFGDGTRLSIL.